These 21 T cell receptor beta chains were sequenced from one sample in a study of CD8+CD57+ T cells in acquired aplastic anemia. Genomic DNA templated the TCR beta VDJ and CDR3 profiling. MiXCR, applied by TCRdb to the reads, yields one record per CDR3 protein. Seen here are about 160,000 distinct CDR3 sequences, more than 40% observed once, and the top ten hold roughly 30%. Patients sequenced had flow cytometry evidence of CD8+CD57+ cell expansion. The specimen was sorted CD4+, CD8+, or CD8+CD57+ T cells (not recorded which) from PBMCs. The receptors come from a human donor with aplastic anemia.

This clonotype has at least ten counts. The chain employs TRBV6-5 and TRBJ1-1; perhaps TRBD1 as D (5 bases). Per germline, CDR1 MNHEY and CDR2 SVGAGI. Trimming took off 6 bases at V and 1 base at J, with 12 bases between the two ends. This CDR3 comprises 14 residues. This CDR3 reads CASSSGRENTEAFF. For the CDR3, the DNA is TGTGCCAGCAGCTCGGGACGGGAGAACACTGAAGCTTTCTTT.

The chain combines TRBV12-3 or TRBV12-4 with TRBJ2-1, with 8 bases lining up with TRBD1. The V segment lost 6 bases and the J segment 9 bases; nucleotides outside the gene matches: 10. The CDR3 has 14 amino acids. CDR3 residues: CASSKRTGLSEQFF. The CDR3 DNA reads TGTGCCAGCAGCAAACGGACAGGGCTTTCTGAGCAGTTCTTC.

This clonotype was detected a few times. A clone one base away is much larger, so this may be a read error. Here the CDR3 omits its conserved ending phenylalanine or tryptophan, so a read error is the likely source. This chain joins TRBV6-1 and TRBJ2-5, with D tentatively TRBD1 (5 bases). V was shortened by 5 bases and J by 5 bases, with 12 bases between the two germline ends. CDR1 and CDR2 from the germline V gene are MNHNS and SASEGT. The CDR3 loop spans 13 amino acids. The CDR3 DNA sequence: TGTGCCAGCAGTCCCCAGGGTTCCGAGACCCAGTACTCC. Its protein is CASSPQGSETQYS.

This clonotype was found many times. The genes are TRBV5-1 and TRBJ2-7; 7 bases map to TRBD1. CDR3 length: 16 residues. The V gene's germline CDR1 is SGHRS and CDR2 YFSETQ. The junction had 10 bases not matched to a gene; V was cut back by 4 bases and J by 0 bases. CDR3 sequence (DNA): TGCGCCAGCAGCGACCCCCAGGGGGTGAGCTCCTACGAGCAGTACTTC. It is translated as CASSDPQGVSSYEQYF.

V is TRBV29-1 and J is TRBJ2-3, with 9 nucleotides matching TRBD2. The germline CDR1 and CDR2 sequences are SQVTM and ANQGSEA. The CDR3 consists of 13 residues. Trimming at V came to 5 bases and at J to 3 bases, leaving 3 bases not matched to a gene. The CDR3 sequence: CSVRLAGTDTQYF. CDR3 DNA sequence: TGCAGCGTTAGGCTAGCGGGAACAGATACGCAGTATTTT.

A single count supports this clonotype. V and J are TRBV7-9 and TRBJ2-7, with D possibly TRBD1 on 6 matching bases. V was clipped by 1 base and J by 5 bases, with 9 bases between them. This CDR3 is built from 13 residues. The germline CDR1 and CDR2 sequences are SEHNR and FQNEAQ (reference sequence). CDR3 in amino acids: CASSLGPGDEQYF. In DNA form, the CDR3 reads TGTGCCAGCAGCTTAGGTCCAGGGGACGAGCAGTACTTC.

Concerning this clonotype itself: A much larger clone differs from this one at a single base, so this may be a read error. The rearrangement uses TRBV12-3 or TRBV12-4 and TRBJ2-7, with TRBD2 as a possible D gene (5 bases). CDR3 length equals 16 residues. The DNA of the CDR3 is TGTGCCAGCAGTTTTGGCCCACCGGGATCCTCCTGCGAGCAGTACTTC. Translated: CASSFGPPGSSCEQYF.

This clonotype was seen ten or more times. The chain combines TRBV13 with TRBJ2-7; 7 bases match TRBD2. The CDR3 contains 13 residues. The J segment lost 3 bases and the V segment lost 3 bases, leaving 2 bases of the junction unmatched. Germline CDR1 reads PRHDT; CDR2 reads FYEKMQ (reference sequence). The CDR3 region has the DNA TGTGCCAGCAGCTTTGGACTAGTCTACGAGCAGTACTTC. It encodes CASSFGLVYEQYF.

This clonotype was seen many times. The chain links TRBV4-1 to TRBJ1-2; 8 positions match TRBD1. This CDR3 comprises 17 residues. Germline values: CDR1 MGHRA, CDR2 YSYEKL. After removal of 1 base from V and 7 bases from J, the junction contained 14 bases not matched to a gene. The CDR3 bases are TGCGCCAGCAGCCAAGGCGCGACAGGGGTAGTTTCTCGTGGCTACACCTTC. Translation gives CASSQGATGVVSRGYTF.

This chain links TRBV30 with TRBJ1-2, with 7 bases identical to TRBD1. Germline V lookup: CDR1 GTSNPN, CDR2 SVGIG (reference sequence). There are 14 residues in the CDR3. Trimming at V came to 5 bases and at J to 8 bases, leaving 14 bases not matched to a gene. The DNA for the CDR3 is TGTGCCTGGGGGGATATAGGGGGCGCGTTAGGCTACACCTTC. The encoded protein is CAWGDIGGALGYTF.

This clonotype was recorded many times. The chain is built from TRBV11-2 and TRBJ2-3; 13 nucleotides match TRBD2. With 5 bases clipped from V and 3 bases from J, the junction kept 5 bases outside the gene matches. CDR1 is SGHAT, CDR2 FQNNGV, per germline. The CDR3 is made up of 16 amino acids. In nucleotides, the CDR3 is TGTGCCAGCAGCCGACGGACTAGCGGGAGTACAGATACGCAGTATTTT. This translates into CASSRRTSGSTDTQYF.

This sequence joins TRBV10-2 and TRBJ1-5, with TRBD1 identical over 7 bases. The V gene end was trimmed by 3 bases and the J gene end by 4 bases; junction bases not matched to a gene: 9. Germline CDR1 reads WSHSY; CDR2 reads SAAADI. This CDR3 comprises 16 residues. This CDR3 is CASSDPRTGVNQPQHF. CDR3 DNA: TGCGCCAGCAGTGATCCTAGGACAGGCGTGAATCAGCCCCAGCATTTT.

The gene calls are TRBV5-6 and TRBJ1-4; TRBD1 agrees at 7 bases. From germline, CDR1 is SGHDT and CDR2 YYEEEE. This CDR3 contains 16 residues. J gave up 10 bases and V 3 bases, and 15 bases lay outside the gene matches. The CDR3 DNA reads as TGTGCCAGCAGCTCGTACACAGGGGTCGGTTTTGGAAAACTGTTTTTT. This gives the protein CASSSYTGVGFGKLFF.

About this clonotype: Possible read error: a much larger clone is one base away. This chain connects TRBV11-2 to TRBJ1-1, with 7 bases matching TRBD1. CDR3 size: 15 residues. Germline CDR1 is SGHAT and CDR2 is FQNNGV. With 3 bases clipped from V and 1 base from J, the junction kept 5 bases outside the gene matches. The CDR3 is CASSFSTGANTEAFF. In DNA form, the CDR3 reads TGTGCCAGCAGCTTCTCAACAGGGGCGAACACTGAAGCTTTCTTT.

V usage is TRBV7-9 and J usage is TRBJ2-7, with D unresolved. V lost 1 base and J 3 bases, leaving 7 bases between the germline ends. Germline-derived CDR1 and CDR2 are SEHNR and FQNEAQ (reference sequence). The CDR3 length is 13 residues. CDR3: CASSLVHDYEQYF. The CDR3, as DNA: TGTGCCAGCAGCTTAGTGCATGACTACGAGCAGTACTTC.

Many counts were recorded for this clonotype. The CDR3 sequence: CASSSLTGAYEQYF. For the CDR3, the DNA is TGTGCCAGCAGCTCCCTGACAGGGGCCTACGAGCAGTACTTC. The chain combines TRBV7-9 with TRBJ2-7, with 8 bases aligning to TRBD1. The V and J ends lost 4 bases and 2 bases, in that order; junction bases with no gene match: 4. This CDR3 contains 14 residues. Germline V lookup: CDR1 SEHNR, CDR2 FQNEAQ (reference sequence). Full variable domain (missing parts from reference TRBV7-9 and TRBJ2-7): DTGVSQNPRHKITKRGQNVTFRCDPISEHNRLYWYRQTLGQGPEFLTYFQNEAQLEKSRLLSDRFSAERPKGSFSTLEIQRTEQGDSAMYLCASSSLTGAYEQYFGPGTRLTVT.

This clonotype was recorded a few times. The chain is built from TRBV3-1 and TRBJ2-3; 10 nucleotides agree with TRBD2. CDR1 is LGHDT, CDR2 YNNKEL, per germline (reference sequence). Unmatched junction bases numbered 9, after V lost 0 bases and J lost 6 bases. The CDR3 totals 17 residues. The CDR3 sequence is CASSQDPSGRASDTQYF. CDR3 bases: TGTGCCAGCAGCCAAGATCCCAGCGGGAGGGCCTCGGATACGCAGTATTTT.

Details on this clonotype: A read error may be the cause here, since a much bigger clone is one base away. The chain couples TRBV11-2 to TRBJ2-7; D uncertain. CDR3 length: 12 residues. Germline V CDR1 and CDR2: SGHAT, FQNNGV. Trimming removed 2 bases from V and 6 bases from J, with 8 bases in between. This CDR3 is CASSLFEGEQYF. The CDR3 DNA reads as TGTGCCAGCAGCTTATTCGAAGGCGAGCAGTACTTC.

This clonotype was recorded a few times. The V call is TRBV11-1, the J call TRBJ2-3; D uncertain. V gave up 6 bases and J gave up 2 bases, with 30 bases separating them. The CDR3 is 20 residues long. CDR1 is SGHAT and CDR2 is FQDESV in the germline V gene (reference sequence). For the CDR3, the DNA is TGTGCCAGCAGTCCTGACCGGTCTTGGTTCCTCGACAACCTCACAGATACGCAGTATTTT. Its protein product is CASSPDRSWFLDNLTDTQYF.

This chain uses TRBV2 with TRBJ2-5; 7 positions agree with TRBD2. Trimming took 7 bases from V and 1 from J; bases not matched to a gene: 6. Germline assignment: CDR1 SNHLY and CDR2 FYNNEI. CDR3 size: 14 residues. The CDR3 is CASMGAGSQETQYF. The DNA of the CDR3 is TGTGCCAGCATGGGAGCGGGGAGCCAAGAGACCCAGTACTTC.

A remark on this clonotype: The conserved phenylalanine or tryptophan normally closing the CDR3 is absent here, so this likely arose from a read error. The DNA is omitted, as the CDR3 cannot be located on it reliably, and the CDR3 follows TCRdb's listing. CDR3: CASSELAG. The chain couples TRBV2 to TRBJ2-5; TRBD2 is the table's D call, not checked against the DNA. Inclusive of both ends, the CDR3 amounts to 8 amino acids. Germline V gene lookup returns CDR1 SNHLY and CDR2 FYNNEI.